The entry that follows covers one TCR beta chain sequence. The CDR3 consists of 17 residues. V dropped 0 bases and J dropped 5; count of bases not matched to a gene: 4. Germline CDR1 is LGHDT and CDR2 is YNNKEL (reference sequence). This entry comes from a study of blood T cell repertoires in COVID-19. Study-wide context: Both acute and convalescent COVID-19 samples were obtained from the United States, Italy and Spain. Nucleic acid was either cDNA or gDNA, and it came from T cells, B-cell-depleted T cells, or PBMCs.

Under the authors' procedure: Estimates of nucleated cell counts were drawn from the amplification of reference gene primers. Some clones are missing from TCRdb's copy, which holds only in-frame ones; the method was immunoSEQ multiplex PCR. The DNA gave D and trimming, while V, J and clone size come from that table. The table has more than 200,000 clones, 80% to 85% seen once. The sequence was collected from a man aged 55-75 years with acute or convalescent COVID-19. The V gene is TRBV3-1 (or the pseudogene TRBV3-2), the J gene TRBJ2-2; 12 bases are a match to TRBD2. Sequenced input: peripheral blood. The DNA for the CDR3 is TGTGCCAGCAGCCAAGACCGGACTAGCGGGGATACCGGGGAGCTGTTTTTT. Residues: CASSQDRTSGDTGELFF.